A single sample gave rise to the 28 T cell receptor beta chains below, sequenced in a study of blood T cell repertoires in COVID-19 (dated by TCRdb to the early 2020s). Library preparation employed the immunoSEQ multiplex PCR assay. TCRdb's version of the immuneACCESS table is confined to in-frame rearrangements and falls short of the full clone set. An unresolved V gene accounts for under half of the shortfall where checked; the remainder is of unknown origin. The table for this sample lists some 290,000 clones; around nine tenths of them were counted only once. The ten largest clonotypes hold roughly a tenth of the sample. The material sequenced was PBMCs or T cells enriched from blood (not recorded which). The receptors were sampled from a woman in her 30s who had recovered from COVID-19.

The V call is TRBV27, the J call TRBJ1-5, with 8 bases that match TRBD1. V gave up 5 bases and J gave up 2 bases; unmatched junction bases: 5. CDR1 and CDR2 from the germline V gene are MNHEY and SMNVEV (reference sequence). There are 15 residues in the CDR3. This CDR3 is CASSPYRGGNQPQHF. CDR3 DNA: TGTGCCAGCAGTCCCTACAGGGGGGGCAATCAGCCCCAGCATTTT.

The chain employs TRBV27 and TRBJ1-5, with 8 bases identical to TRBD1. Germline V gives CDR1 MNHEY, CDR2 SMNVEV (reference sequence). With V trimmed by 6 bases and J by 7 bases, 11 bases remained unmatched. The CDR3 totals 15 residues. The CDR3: CASRSGQGIRQPQHF. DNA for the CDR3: TGTGCCAGCAGAAGTGGACAGGGCATTCGGCAGCCCCAGCATTTT.

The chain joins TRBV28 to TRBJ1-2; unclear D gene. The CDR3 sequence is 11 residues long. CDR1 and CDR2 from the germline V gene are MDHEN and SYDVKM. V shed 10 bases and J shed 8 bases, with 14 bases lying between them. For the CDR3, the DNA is TGTGCCACCTATTCACCAAAAGGCTACACCTTC. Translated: CATYSPKGYTF.

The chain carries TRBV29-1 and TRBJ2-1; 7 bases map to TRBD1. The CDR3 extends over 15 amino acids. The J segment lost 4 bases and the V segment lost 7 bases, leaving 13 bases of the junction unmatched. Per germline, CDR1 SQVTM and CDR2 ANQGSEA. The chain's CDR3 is CSARRQGKGYNEQFF. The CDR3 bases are TGCAGCGCCAGACGACAGGGAAAAGGATACAATGAGCAGTTCTTC.

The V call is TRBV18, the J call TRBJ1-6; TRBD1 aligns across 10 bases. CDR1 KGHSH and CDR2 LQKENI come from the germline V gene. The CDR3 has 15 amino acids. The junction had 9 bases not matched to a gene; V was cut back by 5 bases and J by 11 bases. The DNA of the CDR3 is TGTGCCAGCTCATCCCCCGGGACAGGGGCGCCACCCCTCCACTTT. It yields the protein CASSSPGTGAPPLHF. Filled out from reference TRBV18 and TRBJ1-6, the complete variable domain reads NAGVMQNPRHLVRRRGQEARLRCSPMKGHSHVYWYRQLPEEGLKFMVYLQKENIIDESGMPKERFSAEFPKEGPSILRIQQVVRGDSAAYFCASSSPGTGAPPLHFGNGTRLTVT.

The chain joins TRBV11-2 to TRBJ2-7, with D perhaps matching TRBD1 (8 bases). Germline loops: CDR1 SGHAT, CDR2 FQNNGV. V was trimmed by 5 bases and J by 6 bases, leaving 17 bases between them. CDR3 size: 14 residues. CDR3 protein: CASSRTGRALEQYF. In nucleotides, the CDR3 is TGTGCCAGCAGCAGGACAGGGAGGGCTCTCGAGCAGTACTTC.

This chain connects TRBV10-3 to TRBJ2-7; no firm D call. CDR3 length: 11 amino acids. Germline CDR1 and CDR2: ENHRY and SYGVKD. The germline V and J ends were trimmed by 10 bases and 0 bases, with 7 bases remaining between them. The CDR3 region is CATTDSYEQYF. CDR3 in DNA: TGTGCCACCACAGACTCCTACGAGCAGTACTTC.

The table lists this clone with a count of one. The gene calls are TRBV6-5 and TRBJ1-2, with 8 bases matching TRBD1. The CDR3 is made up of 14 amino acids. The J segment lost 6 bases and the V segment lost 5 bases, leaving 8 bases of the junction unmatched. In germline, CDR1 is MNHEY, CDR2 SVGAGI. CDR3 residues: CASSPDRGQDGYTF. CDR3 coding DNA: TGTGCCAGCAGTCCTGACAGGGGTCAGGATGGCTACACCTTC.

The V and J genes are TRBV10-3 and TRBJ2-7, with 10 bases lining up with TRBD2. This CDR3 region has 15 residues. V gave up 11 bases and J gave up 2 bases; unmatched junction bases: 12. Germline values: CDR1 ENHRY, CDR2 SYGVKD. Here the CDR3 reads CASNAGLAGAYEQYF. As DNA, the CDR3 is TGTGCCTCCAATGCGGGTCTAGCGGGAGCCTACGAGCAGTACTTC.

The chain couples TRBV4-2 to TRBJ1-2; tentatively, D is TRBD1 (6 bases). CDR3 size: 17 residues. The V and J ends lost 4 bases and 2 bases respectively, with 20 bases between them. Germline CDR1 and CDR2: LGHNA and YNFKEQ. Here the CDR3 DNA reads TGTGCCAGCAGCCGTAGGATGACAGGATCCGCAAACTATGGCTACACCTTC. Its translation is CASSRRMTGSANYGYTF.

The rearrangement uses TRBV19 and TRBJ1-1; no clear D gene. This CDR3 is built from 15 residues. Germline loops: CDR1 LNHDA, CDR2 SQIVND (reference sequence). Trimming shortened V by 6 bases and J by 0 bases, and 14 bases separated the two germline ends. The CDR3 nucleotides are TGTGCCAGTAGACACACCTACTATCTGAACACTGAAGCTTTCTTT. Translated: CASRHTYYLNTEAFF.

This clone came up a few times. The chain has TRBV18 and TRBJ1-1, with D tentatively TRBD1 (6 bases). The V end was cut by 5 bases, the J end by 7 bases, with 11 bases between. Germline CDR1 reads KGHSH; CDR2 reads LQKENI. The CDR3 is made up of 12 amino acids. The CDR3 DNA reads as TGTGCCAGCTCAGGGGACACTTTTGAAGCTTTCTTT. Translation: CASSGDTFEAFF. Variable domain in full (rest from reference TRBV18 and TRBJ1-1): NAGVMQNPRHLVRRRGQEARLRCSPMKGHSHVYWYRQLPEEGLKFMVYLQKENIIDESGMPKERFSAEFPKEGPSILRIQQVVRGDSAAYFCASSGDTFEAFFGQGTRLTVV.

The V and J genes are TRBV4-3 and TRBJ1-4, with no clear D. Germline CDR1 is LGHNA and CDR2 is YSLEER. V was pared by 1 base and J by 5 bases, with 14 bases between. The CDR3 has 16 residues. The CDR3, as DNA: TGCGCCAGCAGCCAAGTCTCGTCCCCCGGGAATGAAAAACTGTTTTTT. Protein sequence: CASSQVSSPGNEKLFF.

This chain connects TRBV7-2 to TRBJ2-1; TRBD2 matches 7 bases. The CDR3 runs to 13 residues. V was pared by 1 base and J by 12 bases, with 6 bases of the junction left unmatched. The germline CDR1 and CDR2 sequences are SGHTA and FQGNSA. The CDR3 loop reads CASSLDLSGSQFF. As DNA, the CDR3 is TGTGCCAGCAGCTTAGACCTTAGCGGGTCGCAGTTCTTC.

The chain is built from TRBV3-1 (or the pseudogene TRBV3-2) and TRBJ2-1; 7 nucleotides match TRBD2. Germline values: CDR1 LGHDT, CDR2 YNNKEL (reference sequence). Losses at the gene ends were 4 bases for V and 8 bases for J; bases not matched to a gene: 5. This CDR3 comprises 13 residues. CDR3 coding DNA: TGTGCCAGCAGCCGGGGGGGTGGCGATGAGCAGTTCTTC. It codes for CASSRGGGDEQFF.

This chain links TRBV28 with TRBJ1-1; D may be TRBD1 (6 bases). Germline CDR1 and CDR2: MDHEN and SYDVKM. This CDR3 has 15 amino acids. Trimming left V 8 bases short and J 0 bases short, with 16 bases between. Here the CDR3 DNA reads TGTGCCAGCGGACGCAGGGGATTAGTGAACACTGAAGCTTTCTTT. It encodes CASGRRGLVNTEAFF.

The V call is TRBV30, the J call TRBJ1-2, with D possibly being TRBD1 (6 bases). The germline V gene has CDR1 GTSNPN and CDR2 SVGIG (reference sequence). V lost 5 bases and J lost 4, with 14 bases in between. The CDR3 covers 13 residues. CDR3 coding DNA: TGTGCCTGGGAACAGGGACACGGCTATGGCTACACCTTC. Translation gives CAWEQGHGYGYTF.

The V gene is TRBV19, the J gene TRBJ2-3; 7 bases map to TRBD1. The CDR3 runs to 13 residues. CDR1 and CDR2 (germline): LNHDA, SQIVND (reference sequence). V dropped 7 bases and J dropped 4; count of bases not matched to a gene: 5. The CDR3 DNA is TGTGCCAGTAACAGGGGAAGGGCAGATACGCAGTATTTT. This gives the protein CASNRGRADTQYF. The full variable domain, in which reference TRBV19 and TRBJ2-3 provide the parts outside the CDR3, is DGGITQSPKYLFRKEGQNVTLSCEQNLNHDAMYWYRQDPGQGLRLIYYSQIVNDFQKGDIAEGYSVSREKKESFPLTVTSAQKNPTAFYLCASNRGRADTQYFGPGTRLTVL.

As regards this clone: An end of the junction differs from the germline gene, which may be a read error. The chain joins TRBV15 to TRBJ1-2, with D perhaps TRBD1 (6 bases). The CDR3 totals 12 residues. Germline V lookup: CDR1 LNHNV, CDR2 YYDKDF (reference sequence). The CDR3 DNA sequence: TGTGCCACCAGCAGAGATACAGGGCTCCCATCCTTC. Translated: CATSRDTGLPSF.

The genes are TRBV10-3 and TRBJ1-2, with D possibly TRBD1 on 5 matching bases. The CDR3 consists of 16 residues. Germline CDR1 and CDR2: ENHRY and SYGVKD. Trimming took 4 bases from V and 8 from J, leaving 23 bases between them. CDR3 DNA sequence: TGTGCCATCAGTGGAAGTTCCAGGGAACCATTGCACGGCTACACCTTC. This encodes CAISGSSREPLHGYTF.

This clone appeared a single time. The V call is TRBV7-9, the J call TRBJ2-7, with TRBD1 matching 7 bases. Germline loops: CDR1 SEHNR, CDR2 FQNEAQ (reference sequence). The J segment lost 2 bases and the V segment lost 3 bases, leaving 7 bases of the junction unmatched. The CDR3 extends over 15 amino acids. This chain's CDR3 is CASSLSRTGTYEQYF. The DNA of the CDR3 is TGTGCCAGCAGCTTGAGCCGGACAGGAACCTACGAGCAGTACTTC.

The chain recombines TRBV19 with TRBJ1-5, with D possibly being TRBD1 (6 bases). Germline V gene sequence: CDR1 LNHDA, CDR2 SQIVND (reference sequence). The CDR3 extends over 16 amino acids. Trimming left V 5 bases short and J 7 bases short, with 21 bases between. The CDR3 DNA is TGTGCCAGTAGTTTTGGGGGGGCTCAGAAGTGGCAGCCCCAGCATTTT. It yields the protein CASSFGGAQKWQPQHF.

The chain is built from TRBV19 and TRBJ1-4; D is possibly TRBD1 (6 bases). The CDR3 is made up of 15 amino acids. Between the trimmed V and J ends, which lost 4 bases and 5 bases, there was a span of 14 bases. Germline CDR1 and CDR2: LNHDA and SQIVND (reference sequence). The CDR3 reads CASSRGQTLNEKLFF. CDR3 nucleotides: TGTGCCAGTAGTAGAGGACAGACCCTAAATGAAAAACTGTTTTTT.

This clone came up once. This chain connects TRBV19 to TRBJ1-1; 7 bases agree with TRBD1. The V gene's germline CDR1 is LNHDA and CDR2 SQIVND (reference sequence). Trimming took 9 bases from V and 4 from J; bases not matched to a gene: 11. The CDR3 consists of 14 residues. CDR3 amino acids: CASQRQGKGTEAFF. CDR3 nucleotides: TGTGCCAGCCAACGACAGGGTAAGGGCACTGAAGCTTTCTTT.

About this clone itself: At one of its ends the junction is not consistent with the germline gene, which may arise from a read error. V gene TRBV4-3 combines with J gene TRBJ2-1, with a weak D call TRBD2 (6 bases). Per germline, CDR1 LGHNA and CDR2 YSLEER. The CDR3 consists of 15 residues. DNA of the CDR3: TGCGCTAGCAGTCAGGCCGCCGGGACTTACAATGAGCAGTTCTTC. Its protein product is CASSQAAGTYNEQFF.

CDR3 sequence (DNA): TGCGCCAGCAGCCAAGGGGGCGGCAGGGGGCGATCCGAGCAGTACTTC. Amino acid sequence: CASSQGGGRGRSEQYF. This chain connects TRBV4-1 to TRBJ2-7; 8 bases are shared with TRBD1. V lost 1 base and J lost 6; bases outside the gene matches: 11. This CDR3 comprises 16 residues. CDR1 MGHRA and CDR2 YSYEKL come from the germline V gene.

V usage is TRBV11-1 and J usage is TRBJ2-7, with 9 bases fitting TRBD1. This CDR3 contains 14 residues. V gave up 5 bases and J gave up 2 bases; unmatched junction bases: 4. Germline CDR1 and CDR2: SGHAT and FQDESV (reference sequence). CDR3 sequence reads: CASSAGQGAYEQYF. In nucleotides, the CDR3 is TGTGCCAGCAGCGCGGGACAGGGCGCCTACGAGCAGTACTTC.

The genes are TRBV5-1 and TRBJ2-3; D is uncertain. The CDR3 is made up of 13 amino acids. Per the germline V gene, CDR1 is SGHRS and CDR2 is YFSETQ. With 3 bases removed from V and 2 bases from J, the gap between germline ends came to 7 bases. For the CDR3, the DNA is TGCGCCAGCAGCTCTGACACCACAGATACGCAGTATTTT. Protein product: CASSSDTTDTQYF.